Listed here is a single TCR beta chain. The entry originates in a study of blood T cell repertoires in COVID-19. On the study more broadly: Both acute and convalescent COVID-19 samples were obtained from the United States, Italy and Spain. From T cells, B-cell-depleted T cells, or PBMCs came the material, which was cDNA or gDNA.

J was trimmed by 7 bases and V by 2 bases; bases with no gene match: 7. The germline V gene has CDR1 MNHEY and CDR2 SVGEGT. CDR3 size: 17 residues. The authors' processing: Amplified reference gene primers provided the basis for estimating nucleated cell counts. Assay used: immunoSEQ multiplex PCR; TCRdb lists only in-frame clones, some missing. V, J and clone size reflect that table, while D and trimming were determined from the DNA. This table has 50,000 to 60,000 clones, more than 90% appearing once. The clonotype originates from a woman of 80 years or more with acute or convalescent COVID-19. The sequenced material came from peripheral blood. J is TRBJ2-2 and V is TRBV6-2 or TRBV6-3; TRBD2 matches at 13 bases. Here the CDR3 reads CASSYRTSGSIIGELFF. As DNA, the CDR3 is TGTGCCAGCAGTTACCGGACTAGCGGGAGTATTATCGGGGAGCTGTTTTTT.